This TCR beta chain came from a study of blood T cell repertoires in COVID-19. Study as a whole: Sources were T cells, B-cell-depleted T cells, or PBMCs; the material itself was cDNA or gDNA.

The germline V gene has CDR1 MNHNY and CDR2 SVGAGI (reference sequence). The V gene end was trimmed by 4 bases and the J gene end by 4 bases; junction bases not matched to a gene: 3. The CDR3 runs to 14 residues. TCRdb's table, derived via immunoSEQ multiplex PCR, lists solely in-frame clones and lacks some. The sample includes around 160,000 clones, 84% seen only once; the top ten take 5.8%. Clinical history reported by participants formed the basis on which cohorts were assigned. The sample consisted of PBMCs or T cells enriched from blood (not recorded which). This clonotype was sampled from a woman aged 50 to 65 who had been exposed to COVID-19. The V gene is TRBV6-6, the J gene TRBJ1-3; 8 bases fit TRBD1. The CDR3 nucleotides are TGTGCCAGCAGTTCAGGGGGCGAAGGAAACACCATATATTTT. It specifies CASSSGGEGNTIYF.